This is a list of T cell receptor beta chains from one sample in a study of T cells in Graves' hyperthyroidism and ophthalmopathy. TCRdb ran MiXCR on the multiplex PCR reads and lists one entry per CDR3 protein. The sample yields approximately 590,000 distinct CDR3 sequences, less than 20% seen once. What was sequenced was blood. These TCRs come from a woman in her thirties with Graves' hyperthyroidism. The CDR3 runs from the conserved cysteine through the conserved F or W. A D gene is named only where the DNA matches it firmly. Clone size is given for some rows only: seen once, a few or many times, or a class if the clone is expanded.

>NA|TRBJ1-5|15|NA|TRBV27
CASTILTGSNQPQHF
TGTGCCAGCACTATACTTACAGGTAGCAATCAGCCCCAGCATTTT
>NA|TRBJ2-6|18|TRBD1|TRBV28
CASGDRFGYYSGANVLTF
TGTGCCAGCGGGGACAGGTTCGGTTACTACTCTGGGGCCAACGTCCTGACTTTC
>few|TRBJ1-2|11|NA|TRBV29-1
CSVESSYGYTF
TGCAGCGTTGAGTCGAGCTATGGCTACACCTTC
>many|TRBJ1-1|14|NA|TRBV12-3/TRBV12-4
CASSLDLLPTGAFF
TGTGCCAGCAGTTTGGACCTCCTACCTACAGGAGCTTTCTTT
>NA|TRBJ2-5|14|NA|TRBV7-3
CASSPGLGRETQYF
TGTGCCAGCAGCCCTGGACTGGGGAGGGAGACCCAGTACTTC
>NA|TRBJ2-2|16|NA|TRBV28
CASSLPGGANTGELFF
TGTGCCAGCAGTTTGCCCGGGGGCGCGAACACCGGGGAGCTGTTTTTT
>NA|TRBJ2-3|16|NA|TRBV9
CASSAPAGLPGDTQYF
TGTGCCAGCAGCGCTCCGGCGGGACTCCCGGGGGATACGCAGTATTTT
>few|TRBJ1-2|14|NA|TRBV20-1
CSASLSRFGYGYTF
TGCAGTGCTAGTTTGTCCAGATTTGGCTATGGCTACACCTTC
>many|TRBJ2-7|19|TRBD2|TRBV27
CASSLYGLAGRSWTYEQYF
TGTGCCAGCAGTTTATATGGACTAGCGGGACGCAGTTGGACCTACGAGCAGTACTTC
>few|TRBJ1-1|13|NA|TRBV18
CASSPPLRTEAFF
TGTGCCAGCTCACCACCGCTTCGGACGGAAGCTTTCTTT
>few|TRBJ2-2|12|NA|TRBV6-1
CASRNGTGELFF
TGTGCCAGCAGGAATGGGACCGGGGAGCTGTTTTTT
>few|TRBJ2-7|14|TRBD2|TRBV6-1
CASSSVAGDYEQYF
TGTGCCAGCAGTTCCGTAGCGGGAGACTACGAGCAGTACTTC
>many|TRBJ2-1|14|TRBD2|TRBV30
CAWTPGLADNEQFF
TGTGCCTGGACACCGGGACTAGCGGACAATGAGCAGTTCTTC
>many|TRBJ1-2|14|NA|TRBV30
CAWSVMTANYGYTF
TGTGCCTGGAGTGTAATGACAGCTAACTATGGCTACACCTTC
>few|TRBJ2-2|16|NA|TRBV7-8
CASSFLAAVNTGELFF
TGTGCCAGCAGCTTTTTAGCGGCCGTTAACACCGGGGAGCTGTTTTTT
>many|TRBJ1-2|12|NA|TRBV18
CASSQDPDGYTF
TGTGCCAGCTCTCAGGATCCTGATGGCTACACCTTC
>many|TRBJ2-1|15|TRBD2|TRBV7-2
CASSSTSGRAWEQFF
TGTGCCAGCAGCTCGACTAGCGGGAGGGCATGGGAGCAGTTCTTC
>few|TRBJ2-7|16|TRBD2|TRBV5-4
CASSSATSGGTGEQYF
TGTGCCAGCAGCTCAGCGACTAGCGGGGGAACGGGCGAGCAGTACTTC
>NA|TRBJ2-3|22|TRBD2|TRBV6-2/TRBV6-3
CASSYLIPLAGEKSADTDTQYF
TGTGCCAGCAGTTATTTAATTCCCCTAGCGGGAGAAAAATCAGCAGACACAGATACGCAGTATTTT
>few|TRBJ1-5|13|NA|TRBV29-1
CSVSATLNQPQHF
TGCAGCGTTAGTGCTACACTAAATCAGCCCCAGCATTTT
>many|TRBJ2-2|14|TRBD2|TRBV11-2
CASSRAGDTGELFF
TGTGCCAGCAGCCGAGCGGGGGACACCGGGGAGCTGTTTTTT
>many|TRBJ1-1|13|TRBD1|TRBV10-1
CASSDGQGDPAFF
TGCGCCAGCAGTGATGGGCAGGGGGATCCAGCTTTCTTT
>NA|TRBJ2-7|13|NA|TRBV30
CAYKGRNSYEQYF
TGTGCCTACAAAGGGAGGAACTCCTACGAGCAGTACTTC
>NA|TRBJ2-1|20|TRBD2|TRBV9
CASSVGGGLAGAGSYNEQFF
TGTGCCAGCAGCGTAGGTGGGGGACTAGCGGGAGCTGGATCCTACAATGAGCAGTTCTTC
>many|TRBJ2-7|15|TRBD1|TRBV27
CASSGPGQAVYEQYF
TGTGCCAGCAGTGGACCGGGACAGGCAGTCTACGAGCAGTACTTC
>NA|TRBJ1-2|15|TRBD1|TRBV4-1
CASSQRTGGDYGYTF
TGCGCCAGCAGCCAACGGACAGGGGGAGACTATGGCTACACCTTC
>NA|TRBJ2-1|21|TRBD1|TRBV27
CASSLVSALNPGQSNYNEQFF
TGTGCCAGCAGTCTCGTTTCAGCTCTAAATCCGGGACAGTCTAACTACAATGAGCAGTTCTTC
>NA|TRBJ2-1|13|NA|TRBV18
CASSPSGNNEQFF
TGTGCCAGCTCACCAAGTGGTAATAATGAGCAGTTCTTC
>many|TRBJ1-1|13|TRBD1|TRBV20-1
CSAREQGSTEAFF
TGCAGTGCTAGAGAACAGGGGAGCACTGAAGCTTTCTTT
>many|TRBJ2-7|14|TRBD2|TRBV7-2
CASSLTATSGEQYF
TGTGCCAGCAGCTTGACAGCGACTAGCGGCGAGCAGTACTTC
>many|TRBJ2-3|15|NA|TRBV14
CASSQRARSTDTQYF
TGTGCCAGCAGCCAACGAGCAAGAAGCACAGATACGCAGTATTTT
>many|TRBJ2-7|15|TRBD2|TRBV2
CASSEVSGRFYEQYF
TGTGCCAGCAGTGAGGTTAGCGGGAGATTCTACGAGCAGTACTTC
>few|TRBJ2-2|16|TRBD2|TRBV7-2
CASSRGPSGYTGELFF
TGTGCCAGCTCTCGGGGTCCTAGCGGGTACACCGGGGAGCTGTTTTTT
>many|TRBJ2-1|20|TRBD2|TRBV28
CASSISPQGTGLAGSNEQFF
TGTGCCAGCAGTATATCCCCCCAGGGGACTGGACTAGCGGGAAGCAATGAGCAGTTCTTC
>many|TRBJ2-1|18|TRBD1|TRBV9
CASSARDSRGEANNEQFF
TGTGCCAGCAGCGCTAGGGACAGCCGCGGTGAGGCCAACAATGAGCAGTTCTTC
>many|TRBJ2-7|13|TRBD2|TRBV28
CASSPPSGNKQYF
TGTGCCAGCAGCCCACCGAGCGGGAACAAGCAGTACTTC
>many|TRBJ2-7|14|NA|TRBV11-2
CASSLWQGHYEQYF
TGTGCCAGCAGCTTATGGCAGGGACACTACGAGCAGTACTTC
>many|TRBJ2-3|13|NA|TRBV7-2
CASSLPPGDTQYF
TGTGCCAGCAGCTTACCCCCCGGGGATACGCAGTATTTT
>many|TRBJ2-3|14|NA|TRBV4-1
CASSQEELSATQYF
TGCGCCAGCAGCCAAGAGGAGTTGTCGGCGACGCAGTATTTT
>many|TRBJ2-1|15|TRBD2|TRBV28
CASKPRAGGSNEQFF
TGTGCCAGCAAGCCTCGGGCGGGAGGTTCGAATGAGCAGTTCTTC
>many|TRBJ1-1|11|NA|TRBV30
CAWSLGTEAFF
TGTGCCTGGAGTCTGGGCACTGAAGCTTTCTTT
>many|TRBJ2-3|15|NA|TRBV5-1
CASSSGSSVTDTQYF
TGCGCCAGCAGCTCGGGAAGTAGCGTGACAGATACGCAGTATTTT
>many|TRBJ2-1|11|NA|TRBV2
CASRGTNEQFF
TGTGCCAGCCGCGGTACCAATGAGCAGTTCTTC
>many|TRBJ2-1|13|NA|TRBV5-1
CASSSHKQGEQFF
TGCGCCAGCAGCTCCCATAAGCAGGGTGAGCAGTTCTTC
>NA|TRBJ2-3|13|NA|TRBV9
CASSTGNTDTQYF
TGTGCCAGCAGCACCGGGAACACAGATACGCAGTATTTT